The 21 T cell receptor beta chains reported below all come from one sample, sequenced in a study of shared clonotypes between healthy human individuals. Naive CD8 cells, CD45RO-negative and positively selected for CCR7, excluded terminally differentiated effector memory CD45RA+ cells. Measured with immunoSEQ multiplex PCR; TCRdb has only the in-frame clones, and not every one. The sample has millions of clones; 93% are singletons. The sequenced sample was naive CD8+ T cells from PBMCs. The receptors were sampled from a man aged 18 to 29 in good health. Some clones in this sample may be carry-over from other donors' samples.

This chain joins TRBV19 and TRBJ1-2; TRBD1 is a possible D gene (5 bases). CDR1 is LNHDA and CDR2 is SQIVND in the germline V gene (reference sequence). Trimming shortened V by 3 bases and J by 5 bases, and 28 bases separated the two germline ends. The CDR3 length is 19 residues. The CDR3 region is CASSIGATRKTDSHYGYTF. For the CDR3, the DNA is TGTGCCAGTAGTATCGGGGCGACAAGAAAGACTGATAGTCATTATGGCTACACCTTC.

As for this clone: At the DNA level, this CDR3 is encoded by other sequences in the same sample as well. J is TRBJ1-1 and V is TRBV29-1; D might be TRBD1 (6 bases). With 4 bases removed from V and 0 bases from J, the gap between germline ends came to 9 bases. The CDR3 has 13 amino acids. Germline V gene data show CDR1 as SQVTM and CDR2 as ANQGSEA. As DNA, the CDR3 is TGCAGCGTTGTTGGGGGCCTGAACACTGAAGCTTTCTTT. Translating gives CSVVGGLNTEAFF. Based on the CDR3 plus reference TRBV29-1 and TRBJ1-1, the full variable domain is SAVISQKPSRDICQRGTSLTIQCQVDSQVTMMFWYRQQPGQSLTLIATANQGSEATYESGFVIDKFPISRPNLTFSTLTVSNMSPEDSSIYLCSVVGGLNTEAFFGQGTRLTVV.

The chain carries TRBV27 and TRBJ2-7, with 8 bases identical to TRBD2. Germline lookup yields CDR1 MNHEY and CDR2 SMNVEV (reference sequence). Trimming took 6 bases from V and 3 from J; bases not matched to a gene: 10. This CDR3 spans 15 amino acids. The CDR3 DNA is TGTGCCAGCAGCGGGAGGGGGGCGAGGAGCTACGAGCAGTACTTC. It is translated as CASSGRGARSYEQYF.

Comments on this clone: Other DNA sequences in this sample translate to the same CDR3. The chain carries TRBV7-9 and TRBJ2-7; 10 bases are a match to TRBD1. The germline gives CDR1 SEHNR, CDR2 FQNEAQ (reference sequence). The CDR3 consists of 13 residues. V lost 5 bases and J lost 4; bases outside the gene matches: 2. The CDR3 region is CASSRDRGYEQYF. Written as DNA, the CDR3 is TGTGCCAGCAGCCGGGACAGGGGATACGAGCAGTACTTC.

As to this clone: The sample carries other DNA sequences with the same CDR3. The CDR3 here is CASSLWGNTEAFF. CDR3 coding DNA: TGTGCCAGCAGCTTATGGGGAAACACTGAAGCTTTCTTT. The chain combines TRBV7-9 with TRBJ1-1; D call uncertain. CDR1 SEHNR and CDR2 FQNEAQ come from the germline V gene (reference sequence). CDR3 length: 13 amino acids. Trimming left V 2 bases short and J 2 bases short, with 6 bases between.

V and J are TRBV28 and TRBJ2-5; 7 nucleotides align to TRBD1. Unmatched junction bases numbered 13, after V lost 7 bases and J lost 5 bases. This CDR3 is built from 15 residues. Germline-derived CDR1 and CDR2 are MDHEN and SYDVKM. The chain's CDR3 is CASNSYDRVVETQYF. The CDR3 nucleotides are TGTGCCAGCAACTCATACGACAGGGTGGTTGAGACCCAGTACTTC. Filled out from reference TRBV28 and TRBJ2-5, the complete variable domain reads DVKVTQSSRYLVKRTGEKVFLECVQDMDHENMFWYRQDPGLGLRLIYFSYDVKMKEKGDIPEGYSVSREKKERFSLILESASTNQTSMYLCASNSYDRVVETQYFGPGTRLLVL.

The chain uses TRBV13 and TRBJ2-7; 8 nucleotides line up with TRBD1. CDR1 and CDR2 (germline): PRHDT, FYEKMQ (reference sequence). V lost 2 bases to trimming and J lost 6 bases; unmatched junction nucleotides: 3. The length of the CDR3 is 13 residues. CDR3 residues: CASSLFTGGEQYF. The CDR3 DNA reads TGTGCCAGCAGCTTATTTACAGGGGGCGAGCAGTACTTC.

This clone was detected only a few times. The chain is built from TRBV27 and TRBJ2-2, with TRBD2 identical over 7 bases. The J segment lost 2 bases and the V segment lost 3 bases, leaving 6 bases of the junction unmatched. This CDR3 is built from 16 residues. Germline CDR1 is MNHEY and CDR2 is SMNVEV (reference sequence). The CDR3 DNA sequence: TGTGCCAGCAGTTTCTGGGCTAGCGGAAACACCGGGGAGCTGTTTTTT. It yields the protein CASSFWASGNTGELFF.

Written as DNA, the CDR3 is TGTGCCAGCAGCGTAGTACAGGGGGCGGAGGGCTATGGCTACACCTTC. It encodes CASSVVQGAEGYGYTF. The chain couples TRBV9 to TRBJ1-2; 9 bases map to TRBD1. The CDR3 totals 16 residues. Germline V gene sequence: CDR1 SGDLS, CDR2 YYNGEE. V shed 0 bases, J shed 4 bases, and the junction held 7 bases outside the gene matches.

This clone was seen a few times. The chain links TRBV10-3 to TRBJ1-2, with 9 bases lining up with TRBD1. CDR1 and CDR2 (germline): ENHRY, SYGVKD. The CDR3 is 12 amino acids. Trimming at V came to 6 bases and at J to 6 bases, leaving 2 bases not matched to a gene. CDR3 coding DNA: TGTGCCATCAGACGGACAGGGGATGGCTACACCTTC. Residues: CAIRRTGDGYTF.

J is TRBJ1-2 and V is TRBV10-3; D call uncertain. This CDR3 has 16 residues. V gave up 2 bases and J gave up 4 bases, with 17 bases separating them. Per germline, CDR1 ENHRY and CDR2 SYGVKD. CDR3 residues: CAISESPEGVGYGYTF. CDR3 DNA: TGTGCCATCAGTGAGAGCCCCGAGGGAGTCGGCTATGGCTACACCTTC.

About this clone itself: The same CDR3 also results from other DNA sequences found in this sample. V is TRBV19 and J is TRBJ2-1; no clear D. The CDR3 spans 14 residues. The germline V gene encodes CDR1 LNHDA and CDR2 SQIVND (reference sequence). V was cut by 4 bases and J by 0 bases, with 7 bases left in between. In nucleotides, the CDR3 is TGTGCCAGTAGTAAAGGAGACTCCTACAATGAGCAGTTCTTC. As protein: CASSKGDSYNEQFF.

The chain links TRBV28 to TRBJ1-4, with TRBD1 identical over 10 bases. Germline V gene data show CDR1 as MDHEN and CDR2 as SYDVKM. This CDR3 spans 15 amino acids. V shed 4 bases and J 7 bases; nucleotides not matched to a gene: 6. The CDR3 region has the DNA TGTGCCAGCAGTTCCTACAGACAGGGGGCTGAAAAACTGTTTTTT. Its protein product is CASSSYRQGAEKLFF.

V usage is TRBV4-3 and J usage is TRBJ2-7, with 7 bases that match TRBD2. With V trimmed by 4 bases and J by 5 bases, 2 bases remained unmatched. From germline, CDR1 is LGHNA and CDR2 YSLEER. This CDR3 is built from 12 residues. CDR3 region: CASSPGGDEQYF. Here the CDR3 DNA reads TGCGCCAGCAGCCCGGGGGGTGACGAGCAGTACTTC.

This rearrangement joins TRBV9 to TRBJ2-7; D perhaps matches TRBD2 (5 bases). Germline V gene sequence: CDR1 SGDLS, CDR2 YYNGEE. This CDR3 contains 13 residues. V was clipped by 4 bases and J by 5 bases, with 13 bases between them. The CDR3 here is CASSPPRADEQYF. The DNA of the CDR3 is TGTGCCAGCAGCCCTCCGCGGGCAGACGAGCAGTACTTC. Looking up the rest from reference TRBV9 and TRBJ2-7 gives the full variable domain: DSGVTQTPKHLITATGQRVTLRCSPRSGDLSVYWYQQSLDQGLQFLIQYYNGEERAKGNILERFSAQQFPDLHSELNLSSLELGDSALYFCASSPPRADEQYFGPGTRLTVT.

The chain's CDR3 is CASSPKRVYEQYF. As DNA, the CDR3 is TGTGCCAGCAGCCCGAAGCGGGTATACGAGCAGTACTTC. The genes are TRBV7-9 and TRBJ2-7, with D possibly being TRBD2 (6 bases). CDR1 and CDR2 from the germline V gene are SEHNR and FQNEAQ (reference sequence). The CDR3 runs 13 residues. The germline V and J ends were trimmed by 5 bases and 4 bases, with 12 bases remaining between them.

This chain uses TRBV6-1 with TRBJ2-7; the D gene could be TRBD1 or TRBD2 (6 bases each). The CDR3 is 14 amino acids. V was pared by 7 bases and J by 0 bases, with 13 bases between. Germline V gene lookup returns CDR1 MNHNS and CDR2 SASEGT. CDR3 sequence: CASIGWGASYEQYF. The CDR3 DNA reads TGTGCCAGCATAGGGTGGGGGGCCTCCTACGAGCAGTACTTC.

The chain is built from TRBV7-9 and TRBJ2-7; 7 bases align to TRBD1. This CDR3 spans 14 amino acids. The germline V gene encodes CDR1 SEHNR and CDR2 FQNEAQ (reference sequence). Germline trimming cut 5 bases from V and 5 bases from J; bases unmatched to any gene: 9. CDR3 sequence reads: CASSPGSRGNEQYF. The CDR3 DNA reads TGTGCCAGCAGCCCTGGGAGCAGGGGGAACGAGCAGTACTTC. The full variable domain, in which reference TRBV7-9 and TRBJ2-7 provide the parts outside the CDR3, is DTGVSQNPRHKITKRGQNVTFRCDPISEHNRLYWYRQTLGQGPEFLTYFQNEAQLEKSRLLSDRFSAERPKGSFSTLEIQRTEQGDSAMYLCASSPGSRGNEQYFGPGTRLTVT.

This chain uses TRBV28 with TRBJ2-7, with D perhaps TRBD1 or TRBD2 (5 bases each). V lost 5 bases, J lost 7 bases, and 15 bases lay in between. CDR3 length equals 13 residues. Germline-derived CDR1 and CDR2 are MDHEN and SYDVKM. CDR3 loop: CASSPLGEREQYF. CDR3 bases: TGTGCCAGCAGTCCTCTGGGGGAGCGTGAGCAGTACTTC.

This chain joins TRBV25-1 and TRBJ2-1; the D is unclear. The V end lost 3 bases, the J end lost 5 bases, and 20 bases lay between the germline ends. The CDR3 runs to 17 residues. Germline assignment: CDR1 MGHDK and CDR2 SYGVNS. CDR3 region: CASSDLRGRNWDNEQFF. As DNA, the CDR3 is TGTGCCAGCAGTGATCTTCGAGGCCGGAACTGGGACAATGAGCAGTTCTTC.

The genes are TRBV7-2 and TRBJ1-4; D is possibly TRBD1 (5 bases). This CDR3 has 15 residues. From germline, CDR1 is SGHTA and CDR2 FQGNSA. The V gene lost 5 bases and the J gene lost 8 bases, with 18 bases spanning the gap. The CDR3 protein is CASSVLRDANEKLFF. In DNA, the CDR3 is TGTGCCAGCAGCGTACTCCGGGACGCAAACGAAAAACTGTTTTTT. Based on the CDR3 plus reference TRBV7-2 and TRBJ1-4, the full variable domain is GAGVSQSPSNKVTEKGKDVELRCDPISGHTALYWYRQSLGQGLEFLIYFQGNSAPDKSGLPSDRFSAERTGGSVSTLTIQRTQQEDSAVYLCASSVLRDANEKLFFGSGTQLSVL.